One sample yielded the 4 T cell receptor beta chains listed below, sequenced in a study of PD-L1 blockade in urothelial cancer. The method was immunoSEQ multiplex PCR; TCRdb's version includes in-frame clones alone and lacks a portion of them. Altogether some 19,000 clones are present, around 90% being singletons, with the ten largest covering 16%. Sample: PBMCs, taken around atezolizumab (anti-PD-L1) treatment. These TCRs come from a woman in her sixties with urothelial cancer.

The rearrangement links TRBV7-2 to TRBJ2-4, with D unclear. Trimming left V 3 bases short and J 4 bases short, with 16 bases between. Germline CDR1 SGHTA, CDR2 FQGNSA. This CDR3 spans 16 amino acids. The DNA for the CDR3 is TGTGCCAGCAGCTTTTTAGTTTTGGCGGTTAAAAACATTCAGTACTTC. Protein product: CASSFLVLAVKNIQYF.

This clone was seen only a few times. Here the CDR3 reads CASRLGQGLSTEAFF. CDR3 coding DNA: TGTGCCAGCAGGCTGGGACAGGGGTTAAGTACTGAAGCTTTCTTT. This sequence joins TRBV2 and TRBJ1-1, with TRBD1 matching over 10 bases. V was pared by 6 bases and J by 5 bases, with 9 bases of the junction left unmatched. This CDR3 comprises 15 residues. Germline lookup yields CDR1 SNHLY and CDR2 FYNNEI.

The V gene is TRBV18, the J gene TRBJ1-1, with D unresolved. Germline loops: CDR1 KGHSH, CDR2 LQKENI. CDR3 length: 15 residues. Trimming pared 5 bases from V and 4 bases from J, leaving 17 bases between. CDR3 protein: CASSASGGGGTEAFF. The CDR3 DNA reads TGTGCCAGCTCAGCTTCAGGTGGAGGAGGCACTGAAGCTTTCTTT.

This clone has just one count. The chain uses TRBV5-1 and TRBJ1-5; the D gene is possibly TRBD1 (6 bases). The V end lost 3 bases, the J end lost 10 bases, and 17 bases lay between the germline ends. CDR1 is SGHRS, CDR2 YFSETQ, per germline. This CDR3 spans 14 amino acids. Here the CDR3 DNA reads TGCGCCAGCAGCTCAGGGGACATGGGTGGACCCCAGCATTTT. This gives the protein CASSSGDMGGPQHF.